This T cell receptor (beta chain) derives from a study of cytomegalovirus exposure and HLA in healthy donors. Points from the study as a whole: Being productive about 90% or about 30% of the time was typical of most TCR beta V segments in an earlier analysis. TCR beta sequences reportedly predicted most subjects' HLA-A and HLA-B alleles accurately.

Trimming left V 4 bases short and J 5 bases short, with 11 bases between. The CDR3 spans 13 residues. The germline gives CDR1 MGHRA, CDR2 YSYEKL. PCR involved 60 Vbeta and 13 Jbeta primers. The data were produced by immunoSEQ multiplex PCR, yet TCRdb's version contains in-frame clones alone and is incomplete. The table shows around 120,000 clones, with approximately 85% occurring only once. Comments on this clone: Its antigen is undetermined.

The sample taken for sequencing was PBMCs. This receptor was obtained from a boy aged 10-17 years in good health and CMV-seronegative. The chain joins TRBV4-1 to TRBJ1-1, with D maybe TRBD1 (6 bases). In DNA, the CDR3 is TGCGCCAGCAGCCGAGGGGGGGAAACTGAAGCTTTCTTT. It codes for CASSRGGETEAFF.